The 21 T cell receptor beta chains below all came from one sample that was sequenced in a study of T cells in Graves' hyperthyroidism and ophthalmopathy. Researchers took RNA transcripts and amplified the TCR beta CDR3 regions from them. The HTBI primer set served for first-round RT-PCR of the TCR CDR3. TCRdb re-called the multiplex PCR reads with MiXCR, one entry per CDR3 protein. The sample yields about 620,000 distinct CDR3 sequences, about 16% seen once. The sample was blood. The receptors stem from a woman aged 25 to 39 with Graves' hyperthyroidism.

This chain links TRBV28 with TRBJ2-1; weak D call: TRBD1 (6 bases). Germline CDR1 is MDHEN and CDR2 is SYDVKM. V was shortened by 1 base and J by 5 bases, with 12 bases between the two germline ends. The CDR3 contains 15 residues. CDR3 region: CASSLYPGDDNEQFF. CDR3 coding DNA: TGTGCCAGCAGTTTATACCCAGGGGATGACAATGAGCAGTTCTTC.

J is TRBJ1-3 and V is TRBV30; TRBD1 matches at 7 bases. J was trimmed by 6 bases and V by 3 bases; bases with no gene match: 11. CDR3 length: 15 amino acids. Germline V gene sequence: CDR1 GTSNPN, CDR2 SVGIG (reference sequence). The CDR3 nucleotides are TGTGCCTGGAGCCGCGACAGGGCGGTTGAAAACACCATATATTTT. Protein product: CAWSRDRAVENTIYF.

This clonotype was counted ten times or more. DNA of the CDR3: TGTGCCAGCAGCCCCACCGGGTGGGGCGAAAAACTGTTTTTT. It yields the protein CASSPTGWGEKLFF. The chain couples TRBV7-2 to TRBJ1-4, with D possibly matching TRBD1 (5 bases). The CDR3 has 14 residues. Germline V lookup: CDR1 SGHTA, CDR2 FQGNSA. Trimming took 5 bases from V and 8 from J, leaving 15 bases between them. The full variable domain, rest sourced from reference TRBV7-2 and TRBJ1-4, is GAGVSQSPSNKVTEKGKDVELRCDPISGHTALYWYRQSLGQGLEFLIYFQGNSAPDKSGLPSDRFSAERTGGSVSTLTIQRTQQEDSAVYLCASSPTGWGEKLFFGSGTQLSVL.

The chain recombines TRBV6-2 or TRBV6-3 with TRBJ1-1; 8 nucleotides align to TRBD1. Losses at the gene ends were 6 bases for V and 6 bases for J; bases not matched to a gene: 3. Germline V lookup: CDR1 MNHEY, CDR2 SVGEGT. This CDR3 comprises 12 residues. CDR3 coding DNA: TGTGCCAGCAGGACAGGGGACGCTGAAGCTTTCTTT. It encodes CASRTGDAEAFF.

In its sample, this clonotype was seen many times. V is TRBV30 and J is TRBJ1-1; D is ambiguous. The V gene lost 2 bases and the J gene lost 1 base, with 8 bases spanning the gap. Germline V gives CDR1 GTSNPN, CDR2 SVGIG (reference sequence). There are 13 residues in the CDR3. In DNA, the CDR3 is TGTGCCTGGAGTCTTGCGGGGAACACTGAAGCTTTCTTT. The encoded protein is CAWSLAGNTEAFF. The entire variable domain, with the rest obtained from reference TRBV30 and TRBJ1-1, is as follows: SQTIHQWPATLVQPVGSPLSLECTVEGTSNPNLYWYRQAAGRGLQLLFYSVGIGQISSEVPQNLSASRPQDRQFILSSKKLLLSDSGFYLCAWSLAGNTEAFFGQGTRLTVV.

Ten or more counts support this clonotype. The chain couples TRBV11-2 to TRBJ2-6; D is unresolved. Germline assignment: CDR1 SGHAT and CDR2 FQNNGV. The V and J ends lost 1 base and 2 bases respectively, with 6 bases between them. The CDR3 contains 15 residues. DNA for the CDR3: TGTGCCAGCAGCTTAGCAAGGGCTGGGGCCAACGTCCTGACTTTC. This sequence encodes CASSLARAGANVLTF.

The gene calls are TRBV20-1 and TRBJ2-6; 9 nucleotides line up with TRBD1. The V and J ends lost 3 bases and 3 bases, in that order; junction bases with no gene match: 6. Per germline, CDR1 DFQATT and CDR2 SNEGSKA (reference sequence). The CDR3 loop spans 16 amino acids. This CDR3 is CSASGQGRSGANVLTF. In DNA form, the CDR3 reads TGCAGTGCTAGTGGACAGGGGCGGAGTGGGGCCAACGTCCTGACTTTC.

This clonotype was observed at least ten times. The chain uses TRBV20-1 and TRBJ2-3; D may be TRBD1 or TRBD2 (5 bases each). CDR1 and CDR2 (germline): DFQATT, SNEGSKA (reference sequence). The CDR3 is 15 amino acids. Between the trimmed V and J ends, which lost 6 bases and 1 base, there was a span of 17 bases. As DNA, the CDR3 is TGCAGTGCACCGGGACCTGTGCGTGGCACAGATACGCAGTATTTT. Translating gives CSAPGPVRGTDTQYF.

This clonotype was seen only a few times. The V call is TRBV19, the J call TRBJ1-5, with TRBD1 matching over 7 bases. Germline V CDR1 and CDR2: LNHDA, SQIVND (reference sequence). The CDR3 is 14 residues long. With V trimmed by 5 bases and J by 6 bases, 7 bases remained unmatched. The CDR3 region has the DNA TGTGCCAGTAGTGTCCAGGGGGTGGGTCAGCCCCAGCATTTT. Its translation is CASSVQGVGQPQHF. Full variable domain (remainder filled in from reference TRBV19 and TRBJ1-5): DGGITQSPKYLFRKEGQNVTLSCEQNLNHDAMYWYRQDPGQGLRLIYYSQIVNDFQKGDIAEGYSVSREKKESFPLTVTSAQKNPTAFYLCASSVQGVGQPQHFGDGTRLSIL.

This clonotype was recorded a few times. This chain uses TRBV11-3 with TRBJ2-2; tentative D call: TRBD1 (5 bases). Germline CDR1 and CDR2: SGHNT and YENEEA. The CDR3 is 13 residues long. V lost 7 bases and J 2 bases, leaving 8 bases between the germline ends. The CDR3 loop is CASTGHNTGELFF. The DNA of the CDR3 is TGTGCCAGCACCGGACATAACACCGGGGAGCTGTTTTTT.

This chain joins TRBV19 and TRBJ1-5, with TRBD1 identical over 7 bases. The CDR3 consists of 16 residues. Trimming took 6 bases from V and 1 from J; bases not matched to a gene: 9. Germline V gives CDR1 LNHDA, CDR2 SQIVND (reference sequence). The CDR3 region is CASRPQGGWSNQPQHF. DNA of the CDR3: TGTGCCAGTAGACCCCAGGGGGGTTGGAGCAATCAGCCCCAGCATTTT.

With regard to this clonotype: A read error may explain this, as a much larger clone is one base away. The chain is built from TRBV6-2 or TRBV6-3 and TRBJ1-1; TRBD1 is a possible D gene (5 bases). This CDR3 comprises 12 residues. The germline V gene encodes CDR1 MNHEY and CDR2 SVGEGT. V lost 6 bases and J lost 3, with 8 bases in between. CDR3 residues: CASSWDYTEAFF. CDR3 nucleotide sequence: TGTGCCAGCAGCTGGGACTACACTGAAGCTTTCTTT.

This clonotype was found many times. The chain combines TRBV27 with TRBJ2-7; 7 bases fit TRBD1. The CDR3 covers 15 residues. The junction had 9 bases not matched to a gene; V was cut back by 6 bases and J by 1 base. Germline V gene lookup returns CDR1 MNHEY and CDR2 SMNVEV (reference sequence). The CDR3 is CASSVSGTVSYEQYF. DNA for the CDR3: TGTGCCAGCAGCGTATCCGGGACAGTATCCTACGAGCAGTACTTC.

The chain has TRBV20-1 and TRBJ2-1; 8 positions match TRBD1. Germline V gene sequence: CDR1 DFQATT, CDR2 SNEGSKA (reference sequence). CDR3 length: 13 residues. J lost 5 bases, V lost 4 bases, and 4 bases had no gene match. The CDR3 is CSATWTGNNEQFF. Written as DNA, the CDR3 is TGCAGTGCTACATGGACAGGGAACAATGAGCAGTTCTTC.

This clonotype showed up just a few times. CDR3 protein: CSAPTGQGGPDTQYF. The CDR3 DNA is TGCAGTGCCCCGACGGGACAGGGGGGTCCAGATACGCAGTATTTT. V usage is TRBV20-1 and J usage is TRBJ2-3, with TRBD1 identical over 11 bases. The CDR3 spans 15 residues. J gave up 4 bases and V 6 bases, and 9 bases lay outside the gene matches. Germline V gene sequence: CDR1 DFQATT, CDR2 SNEGSKA (reference sequence).

This chain connects TRBV7-3 to TRBJ2-2; 8 nucleotides align to TRBD1. The trim removed 3 bases at V and 7 bases at J, leaving 4 bases unmatched. Germline V gene lookup returns CDR1 SGHTA and CDR2 FQGTGA. This CDR3 has 14 residues. In DNA form, the CDR3 reads TGTGCCAGCAGCTTTCAGGGGGCCGGCGGGGAGCTGTTTTTT. Translation: CASSFQGAGGELFF.

V gene TRBV10-3 combines with J gene TRBJ2-2; no clear D gene. The germline CDR1 and CDR2 sequences are ENHRY and SYGVKD. V was cut by 4 bases and J by 2 bases, with 11 bases left in between. There are 15 residues in the CDR3. The CDR3, as DNA: TGTGCCATCAGTGGACTTTTTTACAACACCGGGGAGCTGTTTTTT. It specifies CAISGLFYNTGELFF.

This rearrangement joins TRBV13 to TRBJ1-2, with TRBD1 matching 7 bases. The germline CDR1 and CDR2 sequences are PRHDT and FYEKMQ (reference sequence). The ends lost 5 bases at V and 6 bases at J; junction bases unmatched: 18. The CDR3 length is 17 residues. The CDR3 DNA reads TGTGCCAGCAGCCCCTCCGGGACAGCTGGCCCCCCTCATGGCTACACCTTC. It codes for CASSPSGTAGPPHGYTF. Full variable domain (remainder filled in from reference TRBV13 and TRBJ1-2): AAGVIQSPRHLIKEKRETATLKCYPIPRHDTVYWYQQGPGQDPQFLISFYEKMQSDKGSIPDRFSAQQFSDYHSELNMSSLELGDSALYFCASSPSGTAGPPHGYTFGSGTRLTVV.

This clonotype was seen only a few times. The V call is TRBV20-1, the J call TRBJ2-1; the match to TRBD2 covers 7 bases. V dropped 6 bases and J dropped 4; count of bases not matched to a gene: 12. Germline values: CDR1 DFQATT, CDR2 SNEGSKA (reference sequence). This CDR3 contains 15 residues. CDR3 nucleotide sequence: TGCAGTGCCCGGGGGAGGGAGGGTACGTACAATGAGCAGTTCTTC. This encodes CSARGREGTYNEQFF.

This clonotype was seen at least ten times. The chain has TRBV28 and TRBJ1-5, with D possibly being TRBD1 (6 bases). This CDR3 has 16 residues. Germline V gene sequence: CDR1 MDHEN, CDR2 SYDVKM. Trimming left V 4 bases short and J 4 bases short, with 17 bases between. In DNA, the CDR3 is TGTGCCAGCAGTTACCTAAGAAGGGACATGAATCAGCCCCAGCATTTT. It codes for CASSYLRRDMNQPQHF.

This clonotype was picked up many times. This sequence joins TRBV12-3 or TRBV12-4 and TRBJ1-5, with TRBD1 matching over 8 bases. Trimming removed 6 bases from V and 5 bases from J; junction bases left unmatched: 3. The CDR3 runs to 13 residues. The DNA for the CDR3 is TGTGCCAGCAGCCAACAGGGGGATCAGCCCCAGCATTTT. Residues: CASSQQGDQPQHF.